This is a list of T cell receptor beta chains from one sample in a study of molecular identifiers for immune sequencing clone quantification. TCRdb recomputed calls from the PCR reads with MiXCR, one row per CDR3 protein. Found here are a few hundred thousand distinct CDR3 sequences, over 20% of them singletons; the top ten hold 0.65% to 0.95%. The sample was naive CD8+ T cells from blood, with Jurkat cell RNA spiked in. These receptors were collected from a human donor in good health. Some libraries in this study had Jurkat cell RNA spiked in. CDR3s include the opening cysteine and the closing phenylalanine or tryptophan. A D gene is named only where the DNA matches it firmly. Some rows have no size entry. The others give once, few or many, or a class for an expanded clone.

clone size	D gene	CDR3 length	V gene	J gene	CDR3 DNA	CDR3 protein
NA	NA	12	TRBV4-1	TRBJ2-3	TGCGCCAACAGCCAAGGTGCAGATACGCAGTATTTT	CANSQGADTQYF
many	NA	17	TRBV3-1	TRBJ2-6	TGTGCCAGCAGCACCTACTCTCAGGGCTCTGGGGCCAACGTCCTGACTTTC	CASSTYSQGSGANVLTF
many	TRBD2	19	TRBV20-1	TRBJ2-3	TGCAGTGCTAGAGCGCCCCTGGAGCGGGGGGCCAGGGTCACAGATACGCAGTATTTT	CSARAPLERGARVTDTQYF
many	TRBD2	18	TRBV14	TRBJ2-3	TGTGCCAGCAGCCCCAGACTAGCGGGGGACACTCCCACAGATACGCAGTATTTT	CASSPRLAGDTPTDTQYF
NA	NA	14	TRBV5-4	TRBJ2-7	TGTGCCAGCAGCTTGGCCCCAGGGAGGCACGAGCAGTACTTC	CASSLAPGRHEQYF
few	NA	15	TRBV20-1	TRBJ2-3	TGCAGTGCCCAAGACCCCGAATATGGTGCAGATACGCAGTATTTT	CSAQDPEYGADTQYF
few	NA	14	TRBV27	TRBJ2-7	TGTGCCAGCACCCCGATTGACAGTCCCTACGAGCAGTACTTC	CASTPIDSPYEQYF
NA	TRBD2	21	TRBV4-1	TRBJ2-3	TGCGCCAGCAGCCAAGATCCGCCGGGACTAGCGGGAGATGTGAGCACAGATACGCAGTATTTT	CASSQDPPGLAGDVSTDTQYF
few	NA	16	TRBV7-9	TRBJ2-3	TGTGCCAGCAGCTTAGTATGGCAGATGGGCACAGATACGCAGTATTTT	CASSLVWQMGTDTQYF
few	NA	13	TRBV7-9	TRBJ2-7	TGTGCCAGCAGCCCCCCATCGGGATACGAGCAGTACTTC	CASSPPSGYEQYF
many	NA	14	TRBV4-1	TRBJ2-7	TGCGCCAGCAGCCAAGATACAGGAGCCTACGAGCAGTACTTC	CASSQDTGAYEQYF
many	TRBD1	17	TRBV4-3	TRBJ1-1	TGCGCCAGCAGCCAAGAAGCCCTGCACAGGGGAAACACTGAAGCTTTCTTT	CASSQEALHRGNTEAFF
NA	NA	13	TRBV29-1	TRBJ1-1	TGCAGCGTTTTGTGGCGGAGGAACACTGAAGCTTTCTTT	CSVLWRRNTEAFF
NA	NA	13	TRBV7-2	TRBJ1-1	TGTGCCAGCAGCCCACTGGGGAACACTGAAGCTTTCTTT	CASSPLGNTEAFF
NA	NA	17	TRBV7-8	TRBJ1-2	TGTGCCAGCAGCTTTAGGGCCGCCTCAGACCATAACTATGGCTACACCTTC	CASSFRAASDHNYGYTF
NA	NA	16	TRBV2	TRBJ2-3	TGTGCCAGCATCCGGGGTTCTTTTGAACCGACAGATACGCAGTATTTT	CASIRGSFEPTDTQYF
NA	NA	16	TRBV12-3/TRBV12-4	TRBJ2-3	TGTGCCAGCAGTATCGATCGACTCTTAGGCACAGATACGCAGTATTTT	CASSIDRLLGTDTQYF
few	TRBD1	16	TRBV29-1	TRBJ1-4	TGCAGCGCTGGAGGACAGGGGGCGCCAACTAATGAAAAACTGTTTTTT	CSAGGQGAPTNEKLFF
once	TRBD1	17	TRBV6-2/TRBV6-3	TRBJ1-2	TGTGCCAGCAGAAAATCTCTCCGGGACAGGGGTCTCCTTGGCTACACCTTC	CASRKSLRDRGLLGYTF
NA	NA	15	TRBV13	TRBJ2-6	TGTGCCAGCAGCACCCCAGGGTTTGGGGCCAACGTCCTGACTTTC	CASSTPGFGANVLTF
many	TRBD2	17	TRBV27	TRBJ2-3	TGTGCCAGCAGTTTGATACGGGGGGGATGGGGCACAGATACGCAGTATTTT	CASSLIRGGWGTDTQYF
many	NA	13	TRBV30	TRBJ1-1	TGTGCCTGGAGTGTCCTGGGTATCGCTGAAGCTTTCTTT	CAWSVLGIAEAFF
many	NA	15	TRBV6-6	TRBJ1-5	TGTGCCAGCAGTTCCATGGTGGGGGGCGGACAGCCCCAGCATTTT	CASSSMVGGGQPQHF
many	NA	12	TRBV4-2	TRBJ1-1	TGTGCCAGCAGCCAAGATAATGGGGAAGCTTTCTTT	CASSQDNGEAFF
NA	NA	16	TRBV18	TRBJ1-5	TGTGCCAGCTCACCGTACGAGGAGGGGGGCAATCAGCCCCAGCATTTT	CASSPYEEGGNQPQHF
NA	NA	13	TRBV7-2	TRBJ2-3	TGTGCCTGCAGCCTGACGAGTCCAGATACGCAGTATTTT	CACSLTSPDTQYF
NA	NA	18	TRBV5-1	TRBJ2-1	TGCGCCAGCAGCTTGGCGCAGGCCATATGGGACTCCTACAATGAGCAGTTCTTC	CASSLAQAIWDSYNEQFF
once	NA	13	TRBV20-1	TRBJ2-3	TGCAGTGCTAGATTCGGGCATACGGATACGCAGTATTTT	CSARFGHTDTQYF
NA	NA	13	TRBV29-1	TRBJ2-7	TGCAGCGTTGTGCAGATAAGCTCCTACGAGCAGTACTTC	CSVVQISSYEQYF
NA	NA	13	TRBV2	TRBJ2-7	TGTGCCACCGGGCGGGGACTTACCTACGAGCAGTACTTC	CATGRGLTYEQYF
NA	TRBD1	17	TRBV10-2	TRBJ2-7	TGCGCCAGCAGTGAGCCGGTCCCGGGACAGGGTACCAACGAGCAGTACTTC	CASSEPVPGQGTNEQYF
NA	TRBD1	15	TRBV6-2/TRBV6-3	TRBJ2-2	TGTGCCAGCAGTTATACAGGGGTCGACACCGGGGAGCTGTTTTTT	CASSYTGVDTGELFF
NA	NA	17	TRBV5-3	TRBJ1-5	TGTGCCAGTAATGGGGCGGGAGTTGGGCTAGACAATCAGCCCCAGCATTTT	CASNGAGVGLDNQPQHF
many	NA	14	TRBV29-1	TRBJ2-5	TGCAGCGTTGGTTCCGGGGTGTTCCAAGAGACCCAGTACTTC	CSVGSGVFQETQYF
many	NA	13	TRBV4-2	TRBJ2-7	TGTGCCAGCAGCCACGACCCGTCCTACGAGCAGTACTTC	CASSHDPSYEQYF
many	TRBD2	16	TRBV28	TRBJ2-5	TGTGCCAGCAGTAGCTCTAGCGGGAGGTACCAAGAGACCCAGTACTTC	CASSSSSGRYQETQYF
NA	TRBD1	16	TRBV7-9	TRBJ2-7	TGTGCCAGCAGCGTACCGACCGGGACAGAATCGCTTGAGCAGTACTTC	CASSVPTGTESLEQYF
few	TRBD2	16	TRBV5-4	TRBJ2-7	TGTGCCAGCAGCTCCCCGGCCGGGACTAGTGGCTACGAGCAGTACTTC	CASSSPAGTSGYEQYF
NA	NA	15	TRBV7-9	TRBJ2-7	TGTGCCAGCAGCTTACTCAGTTACGCTACGGACGAGCAGTACTTC	CASSLLSYATDEQYF
few	NA	15	TRBV3-1	TRBJ2-1	TGTGCCAGCAGCCAAGTCCGGGGCAGGCACAATGAGCAGTTCTTC	CASSQVRGRHNEQFF
few	NA	14	TRBV4-1	TRBJ2-6	TGCGCCAGCAGCCAAGTAGGACAGCCTAGCGTCCTGACTTTC	CASSQVGQPSVLTF
few	NA	15	TRBV7-2	TRBJ2-2	TGTGCCAGCAGCCAAATAGTGTTCCCCCCCGGGGAGCTGTTTTTT	CASSQIVFPPGELFF
many	NA	15	TRBV4-3	TRBJ1-1	TGCGCCAGCAGCCAAGATTGGGGGCTTAGCACTGAAGCTTTCTTT	CASSQDWGLSTEAFF
few	NA	12	TRBV20-1	TRBJ2-7	TGCAGTGCCCCCGACCGGTCCTACGAGCAGTACTTC	CSAPDRSYEQYF
NA	TRBD1	16	TRBV7-9	TRBJ2-7	TGTGCCAGCAGCTCGAGCCCGGGACAGGGGGGGTACGAGCAGTACTTC	CASSSSPGQGGYEQYF
once	NA	14	TRBV6-2/TRBV6-3	TRBJ2-7	TGTGCCAGCAGTTACGCAGGGGCAGACTACGAGCAGTACTTC	CASSYAGADYEQYF
many	TRBD2	14	TRBV13	TRBJ2-7	TGTGCCAGCAGCTATAGCGGGAGTCAGTACGAGCAGTACTTC	CASSYSGSQYEQYF
NA	TRBD1	16	TRBV18	TRBJ1-3	TGTGCCAGCTCACTGGACAGGGGCATCTCTGGAAACACCATATATTTT	CASSLDRGISGNTIYF
many	NA	14	TRBV3-1	TRBJ1-2	TGTGCCAGCAGCCAGGAGGGACTCCGCCAGGGCTACACCTTC	CASSQEGLRQGYTF
many	NA	13	TRBV7-9	TRBJ2-5	TGTGCCAGCAGCCCAAAGCGGGAAGAGACCCAGTACTTC	CASSPKREETQYF
few	TRBD1	18	TRBV6-4	TRBJ1-5	TGTGCCAGCAGTGACTCTTACGGCTTGACAGGGAAACATCAGCCCCAGCATTTT	CASSDSYGLTGKHQPQHF